This TCR beta chain originates from a study of beta chain features in type 1 diabetes. About the study: Healthy donors, compared against patients, showed similar age, gender and cell yields. Broader study findings: Equally in patients and controls, shorter templates might have been favored by PCR. Insertion counts at VDJ junctions were lower in type 1 diabetes patients, who also showed more deletions there. TCRB CDR3s from Type 1 diabetes patients were moderately but significantly shorter in all four CD4+ subsets. TCRB repertoires of naive, central memory and Treg cells appeared more similar among patients than among healthy donors.

Details on this clone: Its specificity is not known. One end of the junction does not line up with germline, which may come from a read error.

This CDR3 spans 14 amino acids. Germline CDR1 reads SSHAT; CDR2 reads FNYEAQ (reference sequence). Every isolated RNA sample was fully reverse transcribed, so sequencing captured expressed TCRB transcripts. Only in-frame clones appear in the TCRdb table, and some are missing; sequencing was by immunoSEQ multiplex PCR. The sample comprises about 660,000 clones, over 11% of which are singletons, and 0.03% to 0.04% rests with the top ten. This receptor was obtained from a man younger than 35 with type 1 diabetes. Input material: naive CD4+ T cells from blood. The rearrangement uses TRBV7-7 and TRBJ2-5, with 9 bases fitting TRBD2. The tail of the sequence fits TRBJ2-7 better, so the J call may be wrong. The CDR3 nucleotides are TGTGCTAGCAGCTTAGGGCGGGAGGGAGGCGAGCAGTACTTC. This gives the protein CASSLGREGGEQYF.